The text below deals with one T cell receptor beta chain. Clones were sequenced by immunoSEQ multiplex PCR, and TCRdb holds only the in-frame ones, with some missing. The sample holds some 51,000 clones, 80% to 90% seen once. The germline V gene encodes CDR1 MNHNS and CDR2 SASEGT. The CDR3 consists of 13 residues. Trimming removed 3 bases at V and 5 bases at J, with 11 bases between. This specimen comes from a study of blood T cell repertoires in COVID-19. At the level of the study: The United States, Italy and Spain provided the acute and convalescent COVID-19 samples.

Sample: peripheral blood. This clonotype was sampled from a man aged 60 to 69 with acute or convalescent COVID-19. This chain uses TRBV6-1 with TRBJ2-7; tentative D call: TRBD1 (5 bases). The CDR3 here is CASSEVRAHEQYF. The DNA for the CDR3 is TGTGCCAGCAGTGAGGTCAGGGCCCACGAGCAGTACTTC.